This T cell receptor (beta chain) was documented in a study of T cell responses to AZD1222 COVID-19 vaccine. General study results and limits: Across spike, vaccine-associated CD4 TCRs were found, dominant at 160-218 and 743-854. The repertoires were collected only after the peak T cell response.

CDR3 size: 16 residues. CDR1 is MNHEY, CDR2 SVGAGI, per germline. Trimming stripped 1 base from V and 0 bases from J, with 9 bases between. With respect to this clone: Its antigen is unknown.

Sequenced by immunoSEQ multiplex PCR; TCRdb stores in-frame clones only, minus some. The table records some 100,000 clones, over 75% of them present only once. The chain employs TRBV6-5 and TRBJ1-4, with D maybe TRBD1 (5 bases). The sequence came from an adult in good health. The sequencing used peripheral blood, collected on day 0 of AZD1222 vaccination. In DNA, the CDR3 is TGTGCCAGCAGTTACTTCATGGGGGCAACTAATGAAAAACTGTTTTTT. Amino acid sequence: CASSYFMGATNEKLFF.